Shown below are 3 T cell receptor beta chains from a single sample sequenced in a study of PD-1 blockade in mismatch repair-deficient tumors. The table came from immunoSEQ multiplex PCR; TCRdb's copy has only in-frame clones and leaves some out. The table shows around 33,000 clones, with around 80% occurring only once. The sample in question was PBMCs, obtained around 6 weeks after starting pembrolizumab. All receptors derive from an adult with mismatch repair-deficient cancer.

This rearrangement joins TRBV6-6 to TRBJ2-1; tentatively, D is TRBD2 (7 bases). Looked up from germline, CDR1 is MNHNY and CDR2 is SVGAGI (reference sequence). The CDR3 spans 16 residues. V was clipped by 0 bases and J by 5 bases, with 14 bases between them. CDR3 sequence (DNA): TGTGCCAGCAGTTACTCAACAGGGAGGGCAGACAATGAGCAGTTCTTC. Protein: CASSYSTGRADNEQFF.

J is TRBJ2-2 and V is TRBV28; maybe TRBD1 (5 bases). The length of the CDR3 is 18 residues. Germline CDR1 and CDR2: MDHEN and SYDVKM. V was clipped by 1 base and J by 6 bases, with 21 bases between them. CDR3 bases: TGTGCCAGCAGTTTATCTGGGAAGGGGTTTCTAAGTGCCGGGGAGCTGTTTTTT. The encoded protein is CASSLSGKGFLSAGELFF.

The chain carries TRBV4-2 and TRBJ2-7; 8 nucleotides line up with TRBD2. The V and J ends lost 0 bases and 2 bases, in that order; junction bases with no gene match: 6. Germline lookup yields CDR1 LGHNA and CDR2 YNFKEQ. The length of the CDR3 is 16 residues. CDR3 nucleotides: TGTGCCAGCAGCCAAGAGCAGAAGCGGGAGCCCTACGAGCAGTACTTC. Residues: CASSQEQKREPYEQYF.